This T cell receptor beta chain stems from a study of cytomegalovirus exposure and HLA in healthy donors. Study-wide results and caveats: With later analysis, a missense DCLRE1C variant became linked to TCR beta V- and J-gene trimming. The listing of 150 to 200 TCR beta chains classed them as cytomegalovirus-associated. Indistinguishability led to the exclusion of some V segments, TRBV6-2 and TRBV6-3 included.

Notes on this clone: Its antigen is unknown.

This CDR3 spans 13 amino acids. V shed 4 bases and J shed 5 bases, with 8 bases lying between them. Per the germline V gene, CDR1 is MGHRA and CDR2 is YSYEKL. In the PCR, 60 Vbeta and 13 Jbeta primers were used. Sequencing used immunoSEQ multiplex PCR; TCRdb keeps in-frame clones, though not all of them. In the table there are around 180,000 clones, roughly 80% of which are singletons. The rearrangement links TRBV4-1 to TRBJ1-4; possible D gene TRBD1, 5 bases. The receptor's source is a male donor in good health and CMV-seronegative. Source material: PBMCs. This CDR3 reads CASSPRDNEKLFF. Here the CDR3 DNA reads TGCGCCAGCAGCCCGCGGGACAATGAAAAACTGTTTTTT.